This section outlines one T cell receptor beta chain sequence together with its context. The antigen is unknown. Its ends do not fully match the called genes, so a read error is possible. The CDR3 has 15 residues. The germline V gene encodes CDR1 LGHNT and CDR2 FRNRAP. A diagnosis was made from clinical symptoms together with serum thyroxine, TRAb, thyroid ultrasound and orbital computed tomography. Researchers took RNA transcripts and amplified TCR beta CDR3 regions from them. The first round was an RT-PCR with HTBI primers, and the second round was a multiplex PCR. TCRdb reprocessed the multiplex PCR reads with MiXCR, giving one entry per CDR3 protein. The sample carries a few hundred thousand distinct CDR3 sequences, just under 40% recorded once. This record comes from a study of Graves' ophthalmopathy and Graves' hyperthyroidism. General observations from the study: Detected in blood as well were most expanded thyroid clonotypes with frequency above 0.001.

The sequence came from an adult man with Graves' hyperthyroidism. The V call is TRBV12-5, the J call TRBJ1-1; a weak D match, TRBD1 (5 bases). The specimen was peripheral blood or thyroid tissue (not recorded which). CDR3 protein: CASGLVEGRNTEAYF. The CDR3 DNA follows: TGTGCTAGTGGTTTGGTTGAGGGGCGGAACACTGAAGCTTACTTT.